The rows below give T cell receptor beta chains drawn from one sample of a study of shared clonotypes between healthy human individuals. Sequencing used immunoSEQ multiplex PCR; TCRdb keeps in-frame clones, though not all of them. Of some 2.3 million clones listed, about 92% were seen once; the top ten hold 0.39%. The sequencing sample was made of naive CD4+ T cells from PBMCs. These receptors all come from a man in his late teens or twenties in good health. Some clones in this sample may be carry-over from other donors' samples. Each CDR3 is given with its conserved first and last residue. A D gene is named only where the DNA matches it firmly. Only some rows state a clone size, as once, few, many or a class for expanded clones.

clone_size: NA
v_call: TRBV28
d_call: NA
j_call: TRBJ2-7
cdr3_aa: CASSFGAGGLYEQYF
cdr3_nt: TGTGCCAGCAGTTTTGGGGCAGGGGGGCTCTACGAGCAGTACTTC

clone_size: NA
v_call: TRBV18
d_call: TRBD2
j_call: TRBJ2-1
cdr3_aa: CASSPYLAGGPRSSNEQFF
cdr3_nt: TGTGCCAGCTCACCTTATTTAGCGGGAGGGCCGAGGTCGTCCAATGAGCAGTTCTTC

clone_size: NA
v_call: TRBV5-1
d_call: TRBD2
j_call: TRBJ2-7
cdr3_aa: CASSTGGGIYEQYF
cdr3_nt: TGCGCCAGCAGCACTGGCGGGGGGATCTACGAGCAGTACTTC

clone_size: NA
v_call: TRBV25-1
d_call: NA
j_call: TRBJ1-2
cdr3_aa: CASSEMPGRYGYTF
cdr3_nt: TGTGCCAGCAGTGAAATGCCAGGGCGGTATGGCTACACCTTC

clone_size: NA
v_call: TRBV2
d_call: NA
j_call: TRBJ2-3
cdr3_aa: CASHTSTDTQYF
cdr3_nt: TGTGCCAGCCACACAAGCACAGATACGCAGTATTTT

clone_size: NA
v_call: TRBV9
d_call: NA
j_call: TRBJ2-1
cdr3_aa: CASSVLALHNEQFF
cdr3_nt: TGTGCCAGCAGCGTACTAGCGTTGCACAATGAGCAGTTCTTC

clone_size: NA
v_call: TRBV5-1
d_call: NA
j_call: TRBJ2-1
cdr3_aa: CASSGASEQYNEQFF
cdr3_nt: TGCGCCAGCAGCGGCGCTAGCGAACAATACAATGAGCAGTTCTTC

clone_size: NA
v_call: TRBV7-2
d_call: NA
j_call: TRBJ1-1
cdr3_aa: CASSLALTAGTEAFF
cdr3_nt: TGTGCCAGCAGCTTAGCGCTGACAGCGGGGACTGAAGCTTTCTTT

clone_size: NA
v_call: TRBV29-1
d_call: TRBD1
j_call: TRBJ1-1
cdr3_aa: CSVRQGATEAFF
cdr3_nt: TGCAGCGTTCGACAGGGGGCGACTGAAGCTTTCTTT

clone_size: NA
v_call: TRBV28
d_call: NA
j_call: TRBJ2-5
cdr3_aa: CASRSPGSKETQYF
cdr3_nt: TGTGCCAGCCGATCTCCGGGCAGCAAAGAGACCCAGTACTTC

clone_size: NA
v_call: TRBV4-2
d_call: TRBD2
j_call: TRBJ2-7
cdr3_aa: CASSRPLAGESSYEQYF
cdr3_nt: TGTGCCAGCAGCCGTCCCTTAGCGGGAGAGAGCTCCTACGAGCAGTACTTC

clone_size: NA
v_call: TRBV19
d_call: TRBD1
j_call: TRBJ1-2
cdr3_aa: CASIGQGVYGYTF
cdr3_nt: TGTGCCAGTATCGGACAGGGTGTCTATGGCTACACCTTC

clone_size: NA
v_call: TRBV14
d_call: TRBD2
j_call: TRBJ2-7
cdr3_aa: CASSQRVGKGLAGYEQYF
cdr3_nt: TGTGCCAGCAGCCAGAGAGTGGGCAAGGGACTAGCCGGCTACGAGCAGTACTTC

clone_size: NA
v_call: TRBV6-5
d_call: TRBD2
j_call: TRBJ2-3
cdr3_aa: CASSRAGETDTQYF
cdr3_nt: TGTGCCAGCAGTCGAGCGGGAGAAACAGATACGCAGTATTTT

clone_size: NA
v_call: TRBV27
d_call: NA
j_call: TRBJ2-7
cdr3_aa: CASSLNFDSSYEQYF
cdr3_nt: TGTGCCAGCAGTTTAAACTTTGACAGCTCCTACGAGCAGTACTTC

clone_size: NA
v_call: TRBV7-9
d_call: NA
j_call: TRBJ2-4
cdr3_aa: CASSPPGGPKNIQYF
cdr3_nt: TGTGCCAGCAGCCCACCTGGGGGACCCAAAAACATTCAGTACTTC

clone_size: once
v_call: TRBV11-2
d_call: NA
j_call: TRBJ1-3
cdr3_aa: CASSQESGGPGNTIYF
cdr3_nt: TGTGCCAGCAGCCAAGAAAGTGGCGGACCTGGAAACACCATATATTTT

clone_size: NA
v_call: TRBV5-6
d_call: NA
j_call: TRBJ2-3
cdr3_aa: CASSFLRGGTDTQYF
cdr3_nt: TGTGCCAGCAGCTTCCTCAGGGGGGGCACAGATACGCAGTATTTT

clone_size: NA
v_call: TRBV6-5
d_call: NA
j_call: TRBJ2-7
cdr3_aa: CASSYTGQTYEQYF
cdr3_nt: TGTGCCAGCAGTTACACGGGACAAACCTACGAGCAGTACTTC